This T cell receptor beta chain was documented in a study of T cells in localized non-small cell lung cancer. Per the germline V gene, CDR1 is SGHVS and CDR2 is FQNEAQ. The germline V and J ends were trimmed by 6 bases and 0 bases, with 18 bases remaining between them. This CDR3 has 17 amino acids. On this clone itself: Its antigen is unknown.

The table came from immunoSEQ multiplex PCR; TCRdb's copy has only in-frame clones and leaves some out. The sample holds about 40,000 clones, 80% to 85% seen once. Study-wide results and limits: Adjacent lung had a median roughly 60 of the 100 largest tumor clones. There was higher T cell clonality in uninvolved adjacent lung than in tumor, and it was highest there.

The genes are TRBV7-8 and TRBJ1-3; D remains ambiguous. The clonotype originates from a male donor aged 60 or older with stage II lung adenocarcinoma. This material consisted of peripheral blood mononuclear cells, taken before any cancer treatment. CDR3 protein: CASRLGSAGTSGNTIYF. The CDR3 region has the DNA TGTGCCAGCAGACTAGGGAGCGCGGGTACCTCTGGAAACACCATATATTTT.